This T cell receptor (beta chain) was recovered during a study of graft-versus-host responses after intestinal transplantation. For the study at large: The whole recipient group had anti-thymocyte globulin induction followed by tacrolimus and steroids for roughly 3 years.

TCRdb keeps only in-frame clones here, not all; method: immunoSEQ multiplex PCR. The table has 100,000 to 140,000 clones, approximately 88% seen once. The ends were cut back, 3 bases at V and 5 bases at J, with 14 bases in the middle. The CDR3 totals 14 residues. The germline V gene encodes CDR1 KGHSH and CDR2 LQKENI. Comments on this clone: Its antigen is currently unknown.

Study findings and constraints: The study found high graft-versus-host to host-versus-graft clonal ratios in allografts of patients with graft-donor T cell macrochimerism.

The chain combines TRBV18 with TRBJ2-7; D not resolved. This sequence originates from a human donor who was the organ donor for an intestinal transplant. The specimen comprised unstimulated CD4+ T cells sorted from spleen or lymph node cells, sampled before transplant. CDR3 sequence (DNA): TGTGCCAGCTCACCGCCGACATTAACTGACGAGCAGTACTTC. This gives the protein CASSPPTLTDEQYF.